A selection of T cell receptor beta chains follows, all from one sample in a study of beta chain features in type 1 diabetes. Profiling relied on immunoSEQ multiplex PCR, and the TCRdb table lists in-frame clones only, not all of them. The profile shows hundreds of thousands of clones, 15% of them singletons. Source material: naive CD4+ T cells from blood. The receptors were sampled from a man aged 18 to 29 in good health. Each CDR3 is given with its conserved first and last residue. The order of the fields is D gene, CDR3 length, V gene, J gene, clone size, CDR3 protein, CDR3 DNA. The D gene is left open where the match is weak. Clone sizes are given selectively: once, few, many, or a class where the clone is expanded.

-	13	TRBV7-8	TRBJ1-1	few	CASSLLGRTEAFF	TGTGCCAGCAGCTTGCTTGGTAGAACTGAAGCTTTCTTT
-	15	TRBV5-1	TRBJ2-1	few	CASSLMGGNYNEQFF	TGCGCCAGCAGCTTAATGGGGGGTAACTACAATGAGCAGTTCTTC
-	15	TRBV4-3	TRBJ2-6	-	CASSPQGLGANVLTF	TGCGCCAGCAGCCCCCAGGGTCTGGGGGCCAACGTCCTGACTTTC
-	11	TRBV6-6	TRBJ2-7	-	CASKRNYEQYF	TGTGCCAGTAAACGGAACTACGAGCAGTACTTC
TRBD2	15	TRBV7-9	TRBJ2-1	-	CASSPLAGPYNEQFF	TGTGCCAGCAGCCCTCTAGCGGGCCCGTACAATGAGCAGTTCTTC
TRBD2	15	TRBV7-3	TRBJ2-5	-	CASSLSSGSQETQYF	TGTGCCAGCAGCTTGTCTAGCGGATCCCAAGAGACCCAGTACTTC
TRBD2	17	TRBV7-9	TRBJ2-1	few	CASSQREGRRSYNEQFF	TGTGCCAGCAGCCAGCGGGAGGGCCGGCGCTCCTACAATGAGCAGTTCTTC
-	14	TRBV7-2	TRBJ1-5	-	CATGQAYSNQPQHF	TGTGCCACGGGTCAGGCTTATAGCAATCAGCCCCAGCATTTT
TRBD1	13	TRBV7-3	TRBJ2-5	few	CASSEQGLETQYF	TGTGCCAGCAGCGAACAGGGGCTCGAGACCCAGTACTTC
TRBD2	12	TRBV27	TRBJ2-1	few	CASSILAGEQFF	TGTGCCAGCAGTATTCTAGCGGGTGAGCAGTTCTTC
-	15	TRBV9	TRBJ2-3	-	CASSVAGGHTDTQYF	TGTGCCAGCAGCGTAGCGGGGGGACACACAGATACGCAGTATTTT
-	14	TRBV7-6	TRBJ2-7	once	CASSPTHRAYEQYF	TGTGCCAGCAGCCCCACGCATCGGGCCTACGAGCAGTACTTC
-	19	TRBV6-1	TRBJ1-4	-	CASSEAIVGVFSTNEKLFF	TGTGCCAGCAGTGAAGCTATAGTTGGGGTTTTTTCAACTAATGAAAAACTGTTTTTT